These T cell receptor beta chains were read from a single sample in a study of cytomegalovirus exposure and HLA in healthy donors. Repertoires were generated with immunoSEQ multiplex PCR, while TCRdb's copy carries only in-frame clones and drops some. The sample contains 150,000 to 200,000 clones, around 90% of which appear only once. Material for sequencing was PBMCs. The source is a woman under 30 in good health and CMV-seronegative. CDR3s include the opening cysteine and the closing phenylalanine or tryptophan. Each record gives: V gene, J gene, clone size, D gene, CDR3 protein, CDR3 DNA. D genes are given only for firm matches. Where a row states a size, it is once, few, many or the class of an expanded clone; other rows omit it.

>TRBV6-6|TRBJ1-1|NA|TRBD1
CASTTSGGRTEAFF
TGTGCCAGCACCACATCAGGGGGCCGAACTGAAGCTTTCTTT
>TRBV19|TRBJ1-5|NA|TRBD1
CASSTRGQTFNQPQHF
TGTGCCAGTAGTACCAGGGGACAGACATTCAATCAGCCCCAGCATTTT
>TRBV5-1|TRBJ1-2|NA|NA
CASCKETGGGYTF
TGCGCCAGCTGCAAGGAAACCGGGGGTGGCTACACCTTC
>TRBV6-6|TRBJ2-7|few|TRBD2
CASRYPGGEVPYF
TGTGCCAGCAGGTATCCTGGGGGGGAGGTTCCGTACTTC
>TRBV12-5|TRBJ2-7|once|TRBD2
CASGPGTRGLDEQYF
TGTGCTAGTGGACCTGGGACTAGGGGTTTGGACGAGCAGTACTTC
>TRBV7-2|TRBJ2-5|NA|NA
CASSRPGGETQYF
TGTGCCAGCAGCCGACCGGGCGGGGAGACCCAGTACTTC
>TRBV6-5|TRBJ2-7|once|NA
CASSQGSYYEQYF
TGTGCCAGCTCACAGGGATCTTATTACGAGCAGTACTTC
>TRBV7-9|TRBJ2-1|NA|TRBD2
CASSPTSGRSRGDEQFF
TGTGCCAGCAGCCCGACTAGCGGGAGATCGCGGGGCGATGAGCAGTTCTTC
>TRBV10-3|TRBJ1-2|NA|NA
CAISEEGPGGYTF
TGTGCCATCAGTGAGGAGGGTCCTGGTGGCTACACCTTC
>TRBV11-1|TRBJ1-4|NA|NA
CASSLGASEKLFF
TGTGCCAGCAGCTTGGGGGCGAGTGAAAAACTGTTTTTT
>TRBV27|TRBJ2-1|NA|TRBD2
CASRRRGDPGNEQFF
TGTGCCAGCAGAAGGCGGGGGGACCCAGGCAATGAGCAGTTCTTC
>TRBV19|TRBJ2-5|NA|NA
CASSVQGIQETQYF
TGTGCCAGTAGTGTCCAGGGGATCCAAGAGACCCAGTACTTC
>TRBV7-8|TRBJ1-2|once|NA
CASSLFEQGIGDGYTF
TGTGCCAGCAGCTTATTCGAACAGGGAATCGGCGATGGCTACACCTTC
>TRBV7-9|TRBJ2-3|NA|NA
CASSLGGEDTQYF
TGTGCCAGCAGCTTAGGGGGGGAAGATACGCAGTATTTT
>TRBV5-5|TRBJ2-7|NA|TRBD2
CASSPGLADSYEQYF
TGTGCCAGCAGCCCCGGACTAGCGGATTCCTACGAGCAGTACTTC
>TRBV7-2|TRBJ2-5|NA|TRBD2
CASSLGTSWGREAQYF
TGTGCCAGCAGCCTAGGGACTAGCTGGGGAAGGGAGGCCCAGTACTTC
>TRBV5-8|TRBJ2-1|NA|TRBD2
CASSFGLAGGSIRNEQFF
TGTGCCAGCAGCTTCGGACTAGCGGGAGGCTCCATCCGCAATGAGCAGTTCTTC
>TRBV2|TRBJ1-5|once|TRBD1
CASSSGQGNQPQHF
TGTGCCAGCAGTTCCGGACAGGGTAATCAGCCCCAGCATTTT
>TRBV6-5|TRBJ2-7|NA|TRBD1
CASSHRDRGYEQYF
TGTGCCAGCAGTCACCGGGACAGGGGTTACGAGCAGTACTTC
>TRBV11-2|TRBJ2-3|once|TRBD2
CASSLEVAGKDTQYF
TGTGCCAGCAGCTTAGAGGTAGCGGGGAAAGATACGCAGTATTTT
>TRBV5-1|TRBJ2-3|NA|NA
CASSSVASDTRYF
TGCGCCAGCAGCTCGGTAGCGTCGGATACGCGGTATTTT
>TRBV12-5|TRBJ2-3|NA|NA
CASGLVSTDTQYF
TGTGCTAGTGGTTTGGTGTCGACAGATACGCAGTATTTT
>TRBV5-1|TRBJ2-2|NA|NA
CASRRSGGETGELFF
TGCGCCAGCAGGAGGAGCGGAGGTGAAACCGGGGAGCTGTTTTTT
>TRBV30|TRBJ2-1|NA|NA
CAWNVILTYNEQFF
TGTGCCTGGAACGTTATCCTAACCTACAATGAGCAGTTCTTC
>TRBV7-9|TRBJ2-2|NA|TRBD1
CASSGPTGGWNTGELFF
TGTGCCAGCAGCGGACCGACAGGGGGTTGGAACACCGGGGAGCTGTTTTTT
>TRBV28|TRBJ2-7|few|TRBD1
CASSYPPGQGSYEQYF
TGTGCCAGCAGTTATCCCCCGGGACAGGGATCCTACGAGCAGTACTTC
>TRBV7-6|TRBJ2-1|NA|TRBD2
CASSLVPVTSGGNNEQFF
TGTGCCAGCAGCTTAGTGCCAGTCACTAGCGGGGGGAACAATGAGCAGTTCTTC
>TRBV28|TRBJ1-6|NA|TRBD1
CASRPQGARNSPLHF
TGTGCCAGCAGACCTCAGGGGGCGCGGAATTCACCCCTCCACTTT
>TRBV7-3|TRBJ2-1|NA|NA
CASSSPGSSYNEQFF
TGTGCCAGCAGCTCTCCCGGGAGCTCCTACAATGAGCAGTTCTTC
>TRBV9|TRBJ1-2|NA|TRBD1
CASSPVPGQAYGYTF
TGTGCCAGCAGCCCAGTCCCGGGACAGGCCTATGGCTACACCTTC
>TRBV29-1|TRBJ2-1|few|NA
CSVEAPRGSHEQFF
TGCAGCGTTGAGGCTCCCCGGGGTTCCCATGAGCAGTTCTTC
>TRBV7-9|TRBJ2-7|NA|TRBD1
CASSLGTASYEQYF
TGTGCCAGCAGCCTCGGGACAGCCTCCTACGAGCAGTACTTC
>TRBV7-9|TRBJ2-2|NA|NA
CASSYPRLGRDTGELFF
TGTGCCAGCAGCTACCCTAGACTCGGCCGGGACACCGGGGAGCTGTTTTTT
>TRBV14|TRBJ1-6|NA|NA
CASSQVLGANSPLHF
TGTGCCAGCAGCCAAGTTTTGGGGGCGAATTCACCCCTCCACTTT
>TRBV6-6|TRBJ2-1|few|TRBD1
CASSYRDRGIDEQFF
TGTGCCAGCAGTTACCGGGACAGGGGGATCGATGAGCAGTTCTTC
>TRBV11-3|TRBJ1-5|once|TRBD1
CASSSDREMGQPQHF
TGTGCCAGCAGCTCGGACAGGGAAATGGGTCAGCCCCAGCATTTT
>TRBV7-3|TRBJ2-7|NA|TRBD1
CASSPTGVRDEQYF
TGTGCCAGCAGCCCGACAGGGGTTAGAGACGAGCAGTACTTC
>TRBV25-1|TRBJ2-7|NA|NA
CASSEYLEGYEQYF
TGTGCCAGCAGTGAATATCTTGAGGGCTACGAGCAGTACTTC
>TRBV6-5|TRBJ1-3|NA|TRBD1
CASRTGQSGNTIYF
TGTGCCAGCAGGACGGGACAGTCTGGAAACACCATATATTTT
>TRBV19|TRBJ2-7|few|TRBD1
CASSMGQGTEQYF
TGTGCCAGTAGTATGGGACAGGGGACCGAGCAGTACTTC
>TRBV5-1|TRBJ1-1|NA|TRBD1
CASSLAEGAYTEAFF
TGCGCCAGCAGCTTGGCCGAGGGGGCTTACACTGAAGCTTTCTTT
>TRBV29-1|TRBJ2-5|NA|TRBD1
CSVGPGTEETQYF
TGCAGCGTTGGCCCCGGGACAGAAGAGACCCAGTACTTC
>TRBV19|TRBJ2-7|NA|TRBD2
CASSPGTSGGARRNEQYF
TGTGCCAGTAGTCCCGGGACTAGCGGGGGGGCTCGGCGTAACGAGCAGTACTTC
>TRBV11-2|TRBJ2-6|NA|TRBD1
CASSPRQGTGANVLTF
TGTGCCAGCAGCCCCCGACAGGGTACTGGGGCCAACGTCCTGACTTTC
>TRBV27|TRBJ1-1|few|NA
CASSAGEGTEAFF
TGTGCCAGCAGTGCGGGAGAAGGAACTGAAGCTTTCTTT
>TRBV6-5|TRBJ1-3|NA|TRBD1
CASMYRGSGNTIYF
TGTGCCAGCATGTACAGGGGGTCCGGAAACACCATATATTTT
>TRBV27|TRBJ1-5|NA|NA
CASRLQGLGNQPQHF
TGTGCCAGCAGGTTACAGGGACTTGGAAATCAGCCCCAGCATTTT
>TRBV19|TRBJ1-1|NA|NA
CASSINRNTEAFF
TGTGCCAGTAGTATAAACAGAAACACTGAAGCTTTCTTT
>TRBV7-3|TRBJ2-5|NA|NA
CASSLMREETQYF
TGTGCCAGCAGCTTAATGCGGGAAGAGACCCAGTACTTC
>TRBV5-1|TRBJ2-7|NA|TRBD1
CASSLEDRVDEQYF
TGCGCCAGCAGCTTGGAGGACAGGGTAGACGAGCAGTACTTC
>TRBV7-9|TRBJ2-7|NA|TRBD2
CSSSRGGQGEYF
TGTTCCAGCAGTCGGGGGGGGCAGGGTGAATACTTC
>TRBV6-5|TRBJ1-2|NA|TRBD1
CASSPGTGSSYGYTF
TGTGCCAGCAGCCCGGGGACAGGGTCGTCCTATGGCTACACCTTC
>TRBV11-3|TRBJ2-7|once|TRBD1
CASSPRDRTTSGSYEQYF
TGTGCCAGCAGCCCGAGGGACAGGACAACCTCTGGCTCCTACGAGCAGTACTTC
>TRBV9|TRBJ2-2|NA|NA
CASSLREGVVAGELFF
TGTGCCAGCAGCCTTCGTGAGGGGGTCGTAGCCGGGGAGCTGTTTTTT
>TRBV10-2|TRBJ2-1|NA|TRBD2
CASSDLGGTSGDNEQFF
TGCGCCAGCAGTGACCTCGGGGGGACTAGCGGGGACAATGAGCAGTTCTTC
>TRBV5-1|TRBJ2-5|NA|TRBD2
CASSLYLAGGPETQYF
TGCGCCAGCAGCTTGTATCTAGCGGGAGGCCCAGAGACCCAGTACTTC
>TRBV10-3|TRBJ2-4|NA|TRBD1
CAISEGTGENIQYF
TGTGCCATCAGTGAAGGGACAGGGGAAAACATTCAGTACTTC
>TRBV5-4|TRBJ1-3|NA|NA
CASSLAGGNTIYF
TGTGCCAGCAGCTTGGCCGGTGGAAACACCATATATTTT